This TCR beta chain was observed in a study of shared clonotypes between healthy human individuals. This clone has a single count. The target antigen is unknown. The sample contains more than one DNA sequence encoding this CDR3. General study results and limits: A limitation of the genetic and exposure-history diversity represented arose from few donors. Naive subsets usually exceeded memory subsets in estimated richness. Sharing across a handful of donors was seen in 4% to 5.5% of naive CD4 clonotypes.

The CDR3 has 13 residues. CDR1 and CDR2 from the germline V gene are SGHTA and FQGNSA. V shed 1 base and J shed 2 bases, with 6 bases lying between them. This table comes from immunoSEQ multiplex PCR, and its TCRdb copy is limited to in-frame clones, with some not included. The data contain 2 million to 2.5 million clones, under 97% of them singletons. This rearrangement joins TRBV7-2 to TRBJ2-7; D unresolved. This TCR was recovered from a young man in good health. Material for sequencing was naive CD4+ T cells sorted from blood. The subset here: CD45RA+ positively selected. CDR3 amino acids: CASSLGSPYEQYF. The CDR3 bases are TGTGCCAGCAGCTTAGGCAGCCCCTACGAGCAGTACTTC.